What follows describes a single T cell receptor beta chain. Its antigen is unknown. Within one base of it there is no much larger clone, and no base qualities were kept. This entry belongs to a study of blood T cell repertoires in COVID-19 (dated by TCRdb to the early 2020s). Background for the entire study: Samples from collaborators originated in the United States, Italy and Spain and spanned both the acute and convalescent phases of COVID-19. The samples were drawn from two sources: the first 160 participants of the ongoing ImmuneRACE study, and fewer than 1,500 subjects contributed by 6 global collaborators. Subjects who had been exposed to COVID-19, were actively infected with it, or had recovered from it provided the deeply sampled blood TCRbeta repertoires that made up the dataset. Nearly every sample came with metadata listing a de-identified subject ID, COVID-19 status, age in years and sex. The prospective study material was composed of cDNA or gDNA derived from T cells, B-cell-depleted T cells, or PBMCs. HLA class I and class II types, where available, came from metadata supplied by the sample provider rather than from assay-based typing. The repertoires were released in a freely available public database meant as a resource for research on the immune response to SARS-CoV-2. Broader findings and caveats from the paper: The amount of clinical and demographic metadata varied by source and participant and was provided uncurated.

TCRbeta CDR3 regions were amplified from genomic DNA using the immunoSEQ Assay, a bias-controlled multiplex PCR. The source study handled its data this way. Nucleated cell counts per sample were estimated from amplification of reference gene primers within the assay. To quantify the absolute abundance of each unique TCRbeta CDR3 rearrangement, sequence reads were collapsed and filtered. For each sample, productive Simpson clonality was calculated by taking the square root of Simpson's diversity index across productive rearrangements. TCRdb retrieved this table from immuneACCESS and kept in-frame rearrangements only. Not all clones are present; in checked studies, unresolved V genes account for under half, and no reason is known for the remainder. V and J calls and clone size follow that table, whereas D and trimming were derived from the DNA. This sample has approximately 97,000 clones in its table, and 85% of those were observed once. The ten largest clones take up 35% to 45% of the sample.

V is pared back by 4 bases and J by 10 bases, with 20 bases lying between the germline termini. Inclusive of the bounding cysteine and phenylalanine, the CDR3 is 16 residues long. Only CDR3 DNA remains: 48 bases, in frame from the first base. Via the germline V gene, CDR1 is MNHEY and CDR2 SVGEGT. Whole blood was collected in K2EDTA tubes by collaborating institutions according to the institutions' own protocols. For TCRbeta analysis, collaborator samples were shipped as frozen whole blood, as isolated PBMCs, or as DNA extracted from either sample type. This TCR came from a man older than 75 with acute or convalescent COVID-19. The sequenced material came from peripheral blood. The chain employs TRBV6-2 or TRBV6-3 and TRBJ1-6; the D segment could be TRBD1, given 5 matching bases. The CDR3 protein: CASSSSQKSKGSPLHF. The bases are TGTGCCAGCAGTTCCTCACAGAAATCGAAGGGGTCACCCCTCCACTTT.